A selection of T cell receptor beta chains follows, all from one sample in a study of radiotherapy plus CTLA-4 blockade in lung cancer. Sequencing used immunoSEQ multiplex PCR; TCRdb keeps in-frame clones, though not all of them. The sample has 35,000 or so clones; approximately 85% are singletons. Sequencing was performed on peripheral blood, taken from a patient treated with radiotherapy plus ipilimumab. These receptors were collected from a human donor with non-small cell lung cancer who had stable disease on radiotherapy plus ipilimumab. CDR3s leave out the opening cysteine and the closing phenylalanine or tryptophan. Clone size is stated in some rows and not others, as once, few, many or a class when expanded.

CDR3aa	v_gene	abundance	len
ASRFRLAGGPSETQY	TRBV19	once	15
ASSQRTSGVGLGNEQF	TRBV7-2	once	16
ASSLPVTGSQPQH	TRBV28	.	13
ASSDTRKQF	TRBV6-4	.	9
ASSPTGASLEAF	TRBV5-1	.	12
ASSLGQDNEKLF	TRBV7-2	.	12
ASSPQSSTGRNIQY	TRBV27	.	14
ASSLGGWQETQY	TRBV7-2	.	12
ASSPPGTGIYEQY	TRBV28	.	13
ASSQKSGWDEQY	TRBV4-1	.	12
ASSSGSDAQY	TRBV27	.	10
ASSQAGSPYNSPLH	TRBV11-2	.	14
ASSQKTSGSTDTQY	TRBV5-4	.	14
ASKMAGGTYEQY	TRBV2	.	12
ASSPPGLLIQY	TRBV7-2	.	11
ASSRLAEETQY	TRBV7-9	.	11
ASSGRAGGLSNQPQH	TRBV5-1	.	15
ASSPGLAGNEQY	TRBV18	.	12
ASSLELAGTRLQY	TRBV7-2	.	13
ASSWAGTAKEQY	TRBV5-1	.	12
ASSLYGWGPDTQY	TRBV27	once	13
ASSSTPEAF	TRBV13	.	9
ASSFYAGIYEQY	TRBV28	.	12
ASSLDMNTEAF	TRBV7-9	.	11
ASSRSGTGSDEQY	TRBV5-8	.	13
ASSAASGSETQY	TRBV7-2	.	12
ASSDRRERRDAEAF	TRBV2	.	14
ASSQDTGGEKLF	TRBV4-3	.	12
ASSIMGAGDGYT	TRBV19	.	12
ASSLLNQPQH	TRBV7-3	.	10
ASSQDQGAGDGYT	TRBV4-1	few	13
ASSLRSYNEQF	TRBV27	.	11
SVVRGQGYEQY	TRBV29-1	once	11
ASRWGAAAEYEQY	TRBV28	.	13
ASSLAVTGFPYEQY	TRBV11-2	.	14
ASSSLTSGSRNEQF	TRBV4-1	.	14
ASSQDRGGGRVEQY	TRBV4-2	.	14
ASSHGLSGSTDTQY	TRBV4-3	.	14
ASSPSGTPSPNYGYT	TRBV27	.	15
ASRLAGGISNEQF	TRBV2	.	13
ASSAGQVSNEKLF	TRBV19	.	13
ASSGTGTGPYNEQF	TRBV28	.	14
ASSQSRDRYTDTQY	TRBV4-3	.	14
ASSELAGSYDTQY	TRBV6-1	.	13
ASSFVGLRGTQY	TRBV7-9	once	12
ASHRGRAGDTQY	TRBV14	.	12
ASSLQGSTNEKLF	TRBV7-9	.	13
ASGTGSRTQY	TRBV28	.	10
ASKESGETQY	TRBV2	once	10
ASSLHGEYEQY	TRBV28	.	11
ASSLETGPQETQY	TRBV7-7	.	13
AWRGSGNTIY	TRBV30	.	10
ASSISGGNQPQH	TRBV28	.	12
ASSVAGTGDSGANVLT	TRBV9	.	16
ASSFYRQGLRAGTDTQY	TRBV28	.	17
ASSGTSRNTGELF	TRBV2	.	13